This T cell receptor (beta chain) was recovered during a study of CD8 T cells in Susac syndrome. Germline V CDR1 and CDR2: LNHNV, YYDKDF (reference sequence). V was trimmed by 5 bases and J by 7 bases, leaving 15 bases between them. The CDR3 sequence is 13 residues long. RNA, at 0.5 to 1 ug, was reverse transcribed with random hexamers. TCR beta CDR3 was amplified by immunoSEQ multiplex PCR. This amplification extended across 54 Vbeta and 13 Jbeta segments. MiXCR, run by TCRdb on the immunoSEQ multiplex PCR reads, gives a single entry per CDR3 protein. Of roughly 130,000 distinct CDR3 sequences in the sample, 90% to 95% were seen once. CD8+ and CD4+ T cells circulating in blood were sequenced for TCR beta. FACS enriched CD8+ TEMRA cells, while bulk CD8+ and CD4+ were negatively isolated.

The chain carries TRBV15 and TRBJ2-7; D might be TRBD1 or TRBD2, each matching 5 bases. The sample consisted of CD4+ T cells from PBMCs. The TCR sequence derives from a human donor with multiple sclerosis. The CDR3 reads CATSLRIGEEQYF. The CDR3, as DNA: TGTGCCACCAGCCTTCGAATAGGGGAGGAGCAGTACTTC.